This T cell receptor beta chain was recorded in a study of blood T cell repertoires in COVID-19. The CDR3 consists of 14 residues. Trimming left V 5 bases short and J 6 bases short, with 11 bases between. The germline V gene has CDR1 MNHEY and CDR2 SVGAGI. Using immunoSEQ multiplex PCR, the repertoire was profiled, and TCRdb retains in-frame clones only, with some absent. This sample has approximately 490,000 clones; roughly 90% occur once, and the top ten carry about 0.75%. This chain uses TRBV6-5 with TRBJ1-6; D ambiguous. Source material: PBMCs or T cells enriched from blood (not recorded which). The clonotype originates from a woman aged 18-29 years who had recovered from COVID-19. The CDR3 region has the DNA TGTGCCAGCAGTAATACTCCATCTAATTCACCCCTCCACTTT. Translation: CASSNTPSNSPLHF.